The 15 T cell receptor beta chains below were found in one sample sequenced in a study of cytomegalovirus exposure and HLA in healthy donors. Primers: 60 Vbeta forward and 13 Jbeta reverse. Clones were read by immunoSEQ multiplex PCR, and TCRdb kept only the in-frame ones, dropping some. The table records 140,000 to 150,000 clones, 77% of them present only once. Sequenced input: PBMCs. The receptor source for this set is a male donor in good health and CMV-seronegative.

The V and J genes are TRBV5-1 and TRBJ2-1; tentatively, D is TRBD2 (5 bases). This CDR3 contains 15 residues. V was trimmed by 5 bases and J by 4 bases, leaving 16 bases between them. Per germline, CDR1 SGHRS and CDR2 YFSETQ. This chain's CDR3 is CASRGDGLAYNEQFF. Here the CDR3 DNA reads TGCGCCAGCAGGGGAGACGGCCTCGCTTACAATGAGCAGTTCTTC.

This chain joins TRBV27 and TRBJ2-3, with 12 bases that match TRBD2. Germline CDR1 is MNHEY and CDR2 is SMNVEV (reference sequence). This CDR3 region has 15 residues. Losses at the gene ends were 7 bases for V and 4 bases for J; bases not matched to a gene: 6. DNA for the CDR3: TGTGCCAGCACCCTAGCGGGAGGGCAGGCAGATACGCAGTATTTT. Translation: CASTLAGGQADTQYF.

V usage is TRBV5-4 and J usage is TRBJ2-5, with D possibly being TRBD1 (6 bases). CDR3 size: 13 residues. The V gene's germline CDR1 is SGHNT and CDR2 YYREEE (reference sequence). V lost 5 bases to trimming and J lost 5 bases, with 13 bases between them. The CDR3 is CASSTDSIETQYF. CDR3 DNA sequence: TGTGCCAGCAGTACGGACAGTATTGAGACCCAGTACTTC.

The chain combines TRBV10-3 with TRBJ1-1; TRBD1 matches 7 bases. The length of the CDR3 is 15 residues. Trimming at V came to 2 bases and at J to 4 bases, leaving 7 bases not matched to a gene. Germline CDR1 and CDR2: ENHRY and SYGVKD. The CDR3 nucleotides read TGTGCCATCAGTGAGGACAGGGCGGCAGTCACTGAAGCTTTCTTT. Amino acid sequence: CAISEDRAAVTEAFF.

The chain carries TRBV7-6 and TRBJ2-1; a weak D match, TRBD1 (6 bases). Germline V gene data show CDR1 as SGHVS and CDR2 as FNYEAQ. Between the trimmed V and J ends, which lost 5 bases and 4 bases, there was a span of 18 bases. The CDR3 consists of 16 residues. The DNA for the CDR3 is TGTGCCAGCAGCGCACAGGGACCCTTTAGTTACAATGAGCAGTTCTTC. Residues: CASSAQGPFSYNEQFF.

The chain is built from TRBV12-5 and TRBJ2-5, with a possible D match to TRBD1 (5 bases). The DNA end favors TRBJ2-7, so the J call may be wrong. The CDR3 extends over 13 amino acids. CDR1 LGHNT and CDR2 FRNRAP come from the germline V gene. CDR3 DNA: TGTGCTAGTGGTTCTGGGGCTGCCTACGAGCAGTACTTC. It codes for CASGSGAAYEQYF.

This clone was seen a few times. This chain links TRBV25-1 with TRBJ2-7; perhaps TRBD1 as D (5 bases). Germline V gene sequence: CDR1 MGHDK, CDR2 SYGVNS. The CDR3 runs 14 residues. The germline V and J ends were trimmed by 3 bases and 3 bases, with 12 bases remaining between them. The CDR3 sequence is CASSDGLTGYEQYF. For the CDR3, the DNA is TGTGCCAGCAGTGATGGGCTTACAGGCTACGAGCAGTACTTC.

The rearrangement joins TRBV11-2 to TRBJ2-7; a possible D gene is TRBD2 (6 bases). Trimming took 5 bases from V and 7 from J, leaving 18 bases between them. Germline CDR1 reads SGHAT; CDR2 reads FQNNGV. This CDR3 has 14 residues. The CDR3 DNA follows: TGTGCCAGCAGCCTAAGACAAACCCTAGCGGAGCAGTACTTC. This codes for CASSLRQTLAEQYF.

CDR3: CASSLTGINEKLFF. In DNA form, the CDR3 reads TGCGCCAGCAGCTTGACAGGGATTAATGAAAAACTGTTTTTT. The chain joins TRBV5-1 to TRBJ1-4; possibly TRBD1 for D (6 bases). Germline CDR1 is SGHRS and CDR2 is YFSETQ. V lost 1 base to trimming and J lost 4 bases, with 8 bases between them. The CDR3 runs 14 residues.

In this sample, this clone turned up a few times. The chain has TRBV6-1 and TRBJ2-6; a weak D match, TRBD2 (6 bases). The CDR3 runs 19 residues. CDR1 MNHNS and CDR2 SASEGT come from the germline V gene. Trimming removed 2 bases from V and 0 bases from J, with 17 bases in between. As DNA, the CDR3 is TGTGCCAGCAGTGAAAGAGGACAAGGAGGGCTCTCTGGGGCCAACGTCCTGACTTTC. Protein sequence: CASSERGQGGLSGANVLTF.

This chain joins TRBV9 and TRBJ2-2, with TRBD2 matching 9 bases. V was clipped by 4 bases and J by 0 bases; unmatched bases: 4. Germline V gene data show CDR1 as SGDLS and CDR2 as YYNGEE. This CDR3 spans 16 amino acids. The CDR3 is CASSRSGGPNTGELFF. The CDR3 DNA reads TGTGCCAGCAGCCGAAGCGGGGGGCCGAACACCGGGGAGCTGTTTTTT.

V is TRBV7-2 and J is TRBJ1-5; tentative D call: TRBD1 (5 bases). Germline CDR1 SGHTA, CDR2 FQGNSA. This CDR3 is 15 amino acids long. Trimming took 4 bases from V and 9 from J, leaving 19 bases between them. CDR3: CASSSQSEGLRPQHF. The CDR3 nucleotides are TGTGCCAGCAGCTCCCAATCGGAGGGGCTTCGGCCCCAGCATTTT. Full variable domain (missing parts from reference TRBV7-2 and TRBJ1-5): GAGVSQSPSNKVTEKGKDVELRCDPISGHTALYWYRQSLGQGLEFLIYFQGNSAPDKSGLPSDRFSAERTGGSVSTLTIQRTQQEDSAVYLCASSSQSEGLRPQHFGDGTRLSIL.

In DNA form, the CDR3 reads TGTGCCAGCAGCTCCCGTGCCCGGGGTACCTCTGGAAACACCATATATTTT. Translated, it gives CASSSRARGTSGNTIYF. The rearrangement uses TRBV5-4 and TRBJ1-3, with D uncertain. The CDR3 loop spans 17 amino acids. Trimming removed 3 bases at V and 0 bases at J, with 16 bases between. Germline values: CDR1 SGHNT, CDR2 YYREEE (reference sequence).

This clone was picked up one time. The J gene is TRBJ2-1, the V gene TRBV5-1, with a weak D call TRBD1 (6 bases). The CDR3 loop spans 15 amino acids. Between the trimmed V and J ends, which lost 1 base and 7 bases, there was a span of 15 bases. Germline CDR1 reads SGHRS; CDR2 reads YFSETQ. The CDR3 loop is CASSLYPGVGNEQFF. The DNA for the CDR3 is TGCGCCAGCAGCTTGTACCCAGGGGTCGGGAATGAGCAGTTCTTC.

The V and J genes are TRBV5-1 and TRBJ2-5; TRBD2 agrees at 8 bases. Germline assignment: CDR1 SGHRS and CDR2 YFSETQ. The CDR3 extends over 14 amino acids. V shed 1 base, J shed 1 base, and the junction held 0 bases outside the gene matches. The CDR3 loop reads CASSLSGSQETQYF. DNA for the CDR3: TGCGCCAGCAGCTTGAGCGGGAGCCAAGAGACCCAGTACTTC. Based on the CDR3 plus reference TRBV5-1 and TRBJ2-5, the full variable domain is KAGVTQTPRYLIKTRGQQVTLSCSPISGHRSVSWYQQTPGQGLQFLFEYFSETQRNKGNFPGRFSGRQFSNSRSEMNVSTLELGDSALYLCASSLSGSQETQYFGPGTRLLVL.